A single sample is the source of the 3 T cell receptor beta chains below, sequenced in a study of T cell changes during pregnancy in multiple sclerosis. The data were produced by immunoSEQ multiplex PCR, yet TCRdb's version contains in-frame clones alone and is incomplete. This repertoire shows 50,000 to 75,000 clones, roughly 92% found once; its top ten account for roughly 2.6%. The specimen comprised CD8+ T cells from peripheral blood mononuclear cells, sampled in the third trimester of pregnancy. The receptors here all came from a female donor with multiple sclerosis, enrolled in a pregnancy study.

The rearrangement links TRBV5-1 to TRBJ1-1, with TRBD1 identical over 8 bases. V lost 2 bases to trimming and J lost 7 bases; unmatched junction nucleotides: 10. The CDR3 is 15 amino acids. Germline CDR1 SGHRS, CDR2 YFSETQ. The CDR3 coding sequence is TGCGCCAGCAGCTTAAAACAGGGGGTGGCAGTTGAAGCTTTCTTT. Translating gives CASSLKQGVAVEAFF.

The chain is built from TRBV2 and TRBJ2-7; D is perhaps TRBD1 (6 bases). There are 13 residues in the CDR3. V was cut by 6 bases and J by 3 bases, with 12 bases left in between. Germline CDR1 SNHLY, CDR2 FYNNEI. The CDR3 coding sequence is TGTGCCAGCAGAAACACAGGGATCTACGAGCAGTACTTC. It encodes CASRNTGIYEQYF.

The sample holds a few counts of this clone. The chain uses TRBV4-1 and TRBJ1-1, with 9 bases aligning to TRBD1. From germline, CDR1 is MGHRA and CDR2 YSYEKL. V shed 0 bases, J shed 3 bases, and the junction held 2 bases outside the gene matches. CDR3 size: 15 residues. CDR3 in amino acids: CASSQEQGAHTEAFF. In nucleotides, the CDR3 is TGCGCCAGCAGCCAAGAACAGGGGGCGCACACTGAAGCTTTCTTT.